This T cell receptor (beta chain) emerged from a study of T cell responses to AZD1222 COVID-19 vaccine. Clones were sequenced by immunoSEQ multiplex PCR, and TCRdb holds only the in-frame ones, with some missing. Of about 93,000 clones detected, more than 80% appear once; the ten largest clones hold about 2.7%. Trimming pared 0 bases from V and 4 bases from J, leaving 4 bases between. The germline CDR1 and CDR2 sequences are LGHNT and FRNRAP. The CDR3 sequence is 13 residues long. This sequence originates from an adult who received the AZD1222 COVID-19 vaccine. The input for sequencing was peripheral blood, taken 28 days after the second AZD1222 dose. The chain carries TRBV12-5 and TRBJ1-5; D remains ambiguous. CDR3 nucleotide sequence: TGTGCTAGTGGTTTGGTAGATAATCAGCCCCAGCATTTT. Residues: CASGLVDNQPQHF.